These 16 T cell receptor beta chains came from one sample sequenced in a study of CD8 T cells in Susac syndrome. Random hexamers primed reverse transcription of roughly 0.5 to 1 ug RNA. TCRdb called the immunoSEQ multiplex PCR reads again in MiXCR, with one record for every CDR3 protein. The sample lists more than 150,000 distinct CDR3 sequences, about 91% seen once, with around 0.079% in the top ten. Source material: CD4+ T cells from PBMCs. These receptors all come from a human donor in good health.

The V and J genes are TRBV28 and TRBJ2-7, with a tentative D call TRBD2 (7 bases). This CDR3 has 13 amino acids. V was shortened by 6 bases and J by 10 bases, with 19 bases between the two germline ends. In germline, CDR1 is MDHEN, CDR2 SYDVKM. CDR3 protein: CASSPGGTGFQYF. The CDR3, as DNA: TGTGCCAGCAGCCCGGGGGGCACCGGTTTTCAGTACTTC.

Here the CDR3 DNA reads TGCGCCAGCAGACAGCAAGAGACCCAGTACTTC. This gives the protein CASRQQETQYF. This sequence joins TRBV5-1 and TRBJ2-5; no clear D gene. V was shortened by 5 bases and J by 2 bases, with 4 bases between the two germline ends. The length of the CDR3 is 11 residues. Germline V lookup: CDR1 SGHRS, CDR2 YFSETQ. Using reference TRBV5-1 and TRBJ2-5 for the parts outside the CDR3, the full variable domain is KAGVTQTPRYLIKTRGQQVTLSCSPISGHRSVSWYQQTPGQGLQFLFEYFSETQRNKGNFPGRFSGRQFSNSRSEMNVSTLELGDSALYLCASRQQETQYFGPGTRLLVL.

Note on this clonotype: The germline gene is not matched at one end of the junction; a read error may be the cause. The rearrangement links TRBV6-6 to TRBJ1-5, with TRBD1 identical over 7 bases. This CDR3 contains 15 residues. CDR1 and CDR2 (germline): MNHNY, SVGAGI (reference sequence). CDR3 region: CASCYAGTVNQPQHF. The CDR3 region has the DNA TGTGCCAGCTGTTACGCCGGGACAGTAAATCAGCCCCAGCATTTT.

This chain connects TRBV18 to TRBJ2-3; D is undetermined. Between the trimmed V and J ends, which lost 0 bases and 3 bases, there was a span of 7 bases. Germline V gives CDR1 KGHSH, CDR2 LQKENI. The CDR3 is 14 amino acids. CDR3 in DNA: TGTGCCAGCTCACCACCGTCCGGAACAGATACGCAGTATTTT. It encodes CASSPPSGTDTQYF.

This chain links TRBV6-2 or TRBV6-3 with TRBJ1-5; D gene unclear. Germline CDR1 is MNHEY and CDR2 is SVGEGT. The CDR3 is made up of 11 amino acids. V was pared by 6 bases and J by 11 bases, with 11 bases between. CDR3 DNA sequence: TGTGCCAGCAGCAACGGTCTTTCCCAGCATTTT. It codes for CASSNGLSQHF.

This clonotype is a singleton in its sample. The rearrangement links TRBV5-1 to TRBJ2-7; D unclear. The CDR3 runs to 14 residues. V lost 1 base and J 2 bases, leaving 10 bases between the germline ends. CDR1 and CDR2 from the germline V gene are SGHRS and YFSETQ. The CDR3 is CASSLRSPAYEQYF. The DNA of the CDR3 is TGCGCCAGCAGCTTGAGAAGCCCTGCCTACGAGCAGTACTTC.

CDR3 DNA: TGTGCCAGTGGAAAACAGGGGAACACTGAAGCTTTCTTT. As protein: CASGKQGNTEAFF. This chain joins TRBV19 and TRBJ1-1, with D perhaps matching TRBD1 (6 bases). V dropped 8 bases and J dropped 1 base, with 11 bases sitting between them. The CDR3 runs to 13 residues. Germline CDR1 reads LNHDA; CDR2 reads SQIVND (reference sequence).

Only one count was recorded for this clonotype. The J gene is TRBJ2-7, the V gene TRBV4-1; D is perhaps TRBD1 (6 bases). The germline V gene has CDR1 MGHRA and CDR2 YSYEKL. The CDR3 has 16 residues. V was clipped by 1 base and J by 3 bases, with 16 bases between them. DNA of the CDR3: TGCGCCAGCAGCCAAGGGGTTGTTGGACAGAGCTACGAGCAGTACTTC. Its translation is CASSQGVVGQSYEQYF.

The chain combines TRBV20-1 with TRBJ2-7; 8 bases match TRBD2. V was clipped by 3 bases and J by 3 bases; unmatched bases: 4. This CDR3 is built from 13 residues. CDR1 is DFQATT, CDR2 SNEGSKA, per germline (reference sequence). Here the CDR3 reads CSASYLAGYEQYF. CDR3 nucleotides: TGCAGTGCTAGTTATCTAGCGGGCTACGAGCAGTACTTC.

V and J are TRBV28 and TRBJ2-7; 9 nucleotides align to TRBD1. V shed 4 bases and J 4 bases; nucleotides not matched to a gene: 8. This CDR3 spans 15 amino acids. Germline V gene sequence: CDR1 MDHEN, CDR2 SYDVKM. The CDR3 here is CASSWGGTGSYEQYF. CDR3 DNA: TGTGCCAGCAGTTGGGGGGGGACAGGGAGTTACGAGCAGTACTTC.

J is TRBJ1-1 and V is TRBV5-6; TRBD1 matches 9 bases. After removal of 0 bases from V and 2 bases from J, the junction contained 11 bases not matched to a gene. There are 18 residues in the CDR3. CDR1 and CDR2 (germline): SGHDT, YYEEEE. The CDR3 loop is CASSLALGTGHFNTEAFF. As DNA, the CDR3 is TGTGCCAGCAGCTTGGCCCTGGGGACAGGGCACTTTAACACTGAAGCTTTCTTT.

The CDR3 loop is CASSSFASQETQYF. The CDR3 DNA is TGTGCCAGCAGTTCCTTCGCATCCCAAGAGACCCAGTACTTC. The chain uses TRBV28 and TRBJ2-5; D is unresolved. Trimming pared 4 bases from V and 1 base from J, leaving 10 bases between. The CDR3 is 14 amino acids. Germline CDR1 is MDHEN and CDR2 is SYDVKM.

The CDR3 nucleotides are TGTGCCAGCAGGCGGGACACTCTTACCTACGAGCAGTACTTC. Its translation: CASRRDTLTYEQYF. V is TRBV6-5 and J is TRBJ2-7; D assignment may be TRBD1 or TRBD2 (6 bases each). Trimming took 6 bases from V and 2 from J, leaving 14 bases between them. This CDR3 has 14 residues. Germline CDR1 MNHEY, CDR2 SVGAGI.

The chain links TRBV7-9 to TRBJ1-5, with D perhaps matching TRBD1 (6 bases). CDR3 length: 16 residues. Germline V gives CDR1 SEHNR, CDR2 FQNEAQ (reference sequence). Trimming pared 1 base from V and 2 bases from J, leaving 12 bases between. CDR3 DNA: TGTGCCAGCAGCTTAGAGCAGGGGACCGGCAATCAGCCCCAGCATTTT. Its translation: CASSLEQGTGNQPQHF.

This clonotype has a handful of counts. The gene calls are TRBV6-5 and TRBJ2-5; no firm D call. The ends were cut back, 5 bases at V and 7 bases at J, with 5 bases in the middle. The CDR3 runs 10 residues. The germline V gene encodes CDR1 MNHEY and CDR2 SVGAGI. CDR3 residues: CASSLGTQYF. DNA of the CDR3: TGTGCCAGCAGTCTAGGGACCCAGTACTTC.

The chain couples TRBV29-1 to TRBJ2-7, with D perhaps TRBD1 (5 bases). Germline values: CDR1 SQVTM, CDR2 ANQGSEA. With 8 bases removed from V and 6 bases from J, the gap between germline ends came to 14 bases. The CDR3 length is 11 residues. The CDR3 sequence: CSPVPRGEQYF. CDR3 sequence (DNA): TGCAGCCCCGTCCCTAGGGGCGAGCAGTACTTC.